What follows is one T cell receptor beta chain and its context. Authors' data handling: Nucleated cell number was recorded as an estimate derived from reference gene primer amplification. Some clones are missing from TCRdb's copy, which holds only in-frame ones; the method was immunoSEQ multiplex PCR. V and J calls and clone size follow that table, whereas D and trimming were derived from the DNA. The profile shows about 190,000 clones, 83% of them singletons. This specimen comes from a study of blood T cell repertoires in COVID-19. J gave up 7 bases and V 3 bases, and 8 bases lay outside the gene matches. Germline lookup yields CDR1 PRHDT and CDR2 FYEKMQ (reference sequence). There are 17 residues in the CDR3.

This sequence was found in a woman between 40 and 50 years old with acute or convalescent COVID-19. The sample consisted of peripheral blood. J is TRBJ2-1 and V is TRBV13; 14 nucleotides match TRBD2. The CDR3 bases are TGTGCCAGCAGCTTCCCCTCGACTAGCGGGGGGGGAAATGAGCAGTTCTTC. This gives the protein CASSFPSTSGGGNEQFF. Based on the CDR3 plus reference TRBV13 and TRBJ2-1, the full variable domain is AAGVIQSPRHLIKEKRETATLKCYPIPRHDTVYWYQQGPGQDPQFLISFYEKMQSDKGSIPDRFSAQQFSDYHSELNMSSLELGDSALYFCASSFPSTSGGGNEQFFGPGTRLTVL.